The 9 T cell receptor beta chains in this list originate from one sample, sequenced in a study of T cells in narcolepsy. Assay used: immunoSEQ multiplex PCR; TCRdb lists only in-frame clones, some missing. The sample contains more than 30,000 clones, more than 75% of which appear only once. The specimen sequenced was CD45RA- memory CD4+ T cells from PBMCs. These receptors were obtained from a human donor with narcolepsy.

The rearrangement uses TRBV11-3 and TRBJ2-7; D remains ambiguous. The CDR3 is 13 amino acids. Germline CDR1 SGHNT, CDR2 YENEEA. Trimming removed 4 bases from V and 1 base from J, with 8 bases in between. The CDR3 here is CASSSRRSYEQYF. DNA of the CDR3: TGTGCCAGCAGCTCGCGTAGGTCCTACGAGCAGTACTTC.

The genes are TRBV18 and TRBJ2-5, with D perhaps matching TRBD2 (5 bases). Germline lookup yields CDR1 KGHSH and CDR2 LQKENI. The V gene lost 1 base and the J gene lost 5 bases, with 14 bases spanning the gap. The CDR3 is made up of 15 amino acids. The CDR3 here is CASSPLTLSGETQYF. The CDR3 nucleotides are TGTGCCAGCTCACCACTGACGTTATCGGGGGAGACCCAGTACTTC.

The V call is TRBV5-1, the J call TRBJ2-6; no reliable D call. Germline-derived CDR1 and CDR2 are SGHRS and YFSETQ. V was trimmed by 4 bases and J by 0 bases, leaving 14 bases between them. There are 17 residues in the CDR3. Here the CDR3 DNA reads TGCGCCAGCAGCCCCCTAGAGAGCCTCTCTGGGGCCAACGTCCTGACTTTC. Protein: CASSPLESLSGANVLTF.

This clone was seen a few times. The chain recombines TRBV19 with TRBJ1-2; D is undetermined. V lost 5 bases and J 8 bases, leaving 15 bases between the germline ends. The V gene's germline CDR1 is LNHDA and CDR2 SQIVND (reference sequence). The CDR3 has 13 amino acids. CDR3 in amino acids: CASSPSGVLGYTF. The CDR3 DNA is TGTGCCAGTAGTCCCAGCGGGGTATTAGGCTACACCTTC. Drawing the rest from reference TRBV19 and TRBJ1-2, the complete variable domain is DGGITQSPKYLFRKEGQNVTLSCEQNLNHDAMYWYRQDPGQGLRLIYYSQIVNDFQKGDIAEGYSVSREKKESFPLTVTSAQKNPTAFYLCASSPSGVLGYTFGSGTRLTVV.

The CDR3, as DNA: TGCAGTGCCACGGTCGGGGGTTGGAACACCTTC. This gives the protein CSATVGGWNTF. This chain uses TRBV20-1 with TRBJ1-2; D is perhaps TRBD1 (5 bases). V lost 6 bases, J lost 12 bases, and 17 bases lay in between. Germline CDR1 DFQATT, CDR2 SNEGSKA (reference sequence). CDR3 length: 11 amino acids.

The chain joins TRBV5-6 to TRBJ2-5; D ambiguous. This CDR3 is 13 amino acids long. V was shortened by 2 bases and J by 5 bases, with 10 bases between the two germline ends. CDR1 is SGHDT, CDR2 YYEEEE, per germline. The DNA for the CDR3 is TGTGCCAGCAGCTTAGAGCAGAGGGAGACCCAGTACTTC. Translation: CASSLEQRETQYF.

The chain joins TRBV6-6 to TRBJ2-7; 7 nucleotides match TRBD1. V lost 6 bases to trimming and J lost 8 bases; unmatched junction nucleotides: 7. Germline assignment: CDR1 MNHNY and CDR2 SVGAGI (reference sequence). This CDR3 has 12 amino acids. DNA of the CDR3: TGTGCCAGCAGCCGAGACAGGGAGAAGCAGTACTTC. It specifies CASSRDREKQYF.

The chain recombines TRBV7-8 with TRBJ2-7; possible D gene TRBD2, 6 bases. V shed 5 bases and J shed 0 bases, with 8 bases lying between them. Per germline, CDR1 SGHVS and CDR2 FQNEAQ. This CDR3 has 13 residues. CDR3 sequence reads: CASSRTNSYEQYF. CDR3 DNA: TGTGCCAGCAGCCGGACTAACTCCTACGAGCAGTACTTC.

The rearrangement joins TRBV30 to TRBJ2-7, with TRBD1 matching over 7 bases. J was trimmed by 5 bases and V by 2 bases; bases with no gene match: 3. This CDR3 comprises 12 residues. Germline V gives CDR1 GTSNPN, CDR2 SVGIG (reference sequence). The CDR3 sequence: CAWSQTGNEQYF. The CDR3 DNA reads TGTGCCTGGAGTCAGACAGGGAACGAGCAGTACTTC.